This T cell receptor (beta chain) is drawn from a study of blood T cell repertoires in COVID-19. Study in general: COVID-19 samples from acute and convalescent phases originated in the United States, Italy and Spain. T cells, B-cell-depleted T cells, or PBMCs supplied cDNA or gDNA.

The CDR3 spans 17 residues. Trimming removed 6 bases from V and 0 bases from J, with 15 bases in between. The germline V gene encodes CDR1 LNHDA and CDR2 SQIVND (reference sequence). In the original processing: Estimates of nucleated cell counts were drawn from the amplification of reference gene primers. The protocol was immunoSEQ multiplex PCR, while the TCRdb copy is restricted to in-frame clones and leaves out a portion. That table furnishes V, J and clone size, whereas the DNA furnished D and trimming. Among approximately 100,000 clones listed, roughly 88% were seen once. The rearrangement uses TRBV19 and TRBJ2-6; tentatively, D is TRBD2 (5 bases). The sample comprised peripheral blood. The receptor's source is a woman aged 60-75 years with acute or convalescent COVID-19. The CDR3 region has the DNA TGTGCCAGTAGGGACTCTCACTGGGACTCTGGGGCCAACGTCCTGACTTTC. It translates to CASRDSHWDSGANVLTF.